Below, one T cell receptor beta chain is given with its context. Libraries were prepared by immunoSEQ multiplex PCR; TCRdb keeps only in-frame clonotypes and omits some of them. The sample yields approximately 110,000 clones, roughly nine tenths seen once. The V and J ends lost 5 bases and 4 bases, in that order; junction bases with no gene match: 13. CDR1 and CDR2 (germline): LNHDA, SQIVND (reference sequence). CDR3 length: 17 residues. The data originate from a study of T cell responses to AZD1222 COVID-19 vaccine. The sample consisted of peripheral blood, taken on day 0 of AZD1222 vaccination. This chain links TRBV19 with TRBJ2-1; 8 positions match TRBD1. This TCR derives from an adult in good health. The CDR3 protein is CASSSPYNRGTYNEQFF. The CDR3 region has the DNA TGTGCCAGTAGTTCACCCTATAACAGGGGGACGTACAATGAGCAGTTCTTC.